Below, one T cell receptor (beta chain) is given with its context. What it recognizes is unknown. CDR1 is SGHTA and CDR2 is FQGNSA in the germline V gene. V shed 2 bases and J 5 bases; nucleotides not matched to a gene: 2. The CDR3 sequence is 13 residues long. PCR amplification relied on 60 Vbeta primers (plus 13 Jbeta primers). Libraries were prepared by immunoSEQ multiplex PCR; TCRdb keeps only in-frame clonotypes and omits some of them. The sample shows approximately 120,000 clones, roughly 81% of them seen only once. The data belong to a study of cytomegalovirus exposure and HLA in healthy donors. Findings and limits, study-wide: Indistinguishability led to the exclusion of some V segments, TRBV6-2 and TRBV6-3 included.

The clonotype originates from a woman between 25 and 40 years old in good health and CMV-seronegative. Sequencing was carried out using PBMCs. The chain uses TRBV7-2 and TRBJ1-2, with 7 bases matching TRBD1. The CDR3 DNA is TGTGCCAGCAGCTTAACAGGGGATTATGGCTACACCTTC. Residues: CASSLTGDYGYTF.